This T cell receptor beta chain emerged from a study of patients and donors after allogeneic stem cell transplantation. Germline CDR1 LGHDT, CDR2 YNNKEL (reference sequence). The V and J ends lost 4 bases and 10 bases, in that order; junction bases with no gene match: 8. This CDR3 is built from 14 residues. Each CDR3 protein is one row after TCRdb ran MiXCR on the RT-PCR reads. The table lists approximately 160,000 distinct CDR3 sequences, 25% to 35% of them singletons. The sequence derives from a human donor who was either an allogeneic HSCT recipient or a stem cell or donor lymphocyte infusion donor (not recorded which). It is not recorded whose cells these are; they may come from a transplant donor. This chain uses TRBV3-1 with TRBJ2-1, with TRBD1 identical over 9 bases. The source material was blood, either unsorted or a sorted T cell fraction (not recorded which). CDR3 region: CASSRASGTGEQFF. CDR3 DNA sequence: TGTGCCAGCAGCCGGGCCTCCGGGACAGGGGAGCAGTTCTTC.